This entry describes one T cell receptor (beta chain). What it recognizes is unknown. The sample belongs to a study of Tregs in tolerant kidney transplant recipients. Regarding the study as a whole: The most relevant donor-specific Treg TCRbeta repertoire apparently came from expansion with activated donor B cells. This study did not directly address biological reproducibility. Few patients were studied, so findings need validation in larger groups.

Assay used: immunoSEQ multiplex PCR; TCRdb lists only in-frame clones, some missing. The profile shows some 250,000 clones, approximately 83% of them singletons. The J segment lost 0 bases and the V segment lost 2 bases, leaving 5 bases of the junction unmatched. The CDR3 covers 17 residues. Germline V gives CDR1 LGHNA, CDR2 YNFKEQ. This chain connects TRBV4-2 to TRBJ2-7; TRBD2 agrees at 12 bases. This TCR was recovered from a human donor in good health. Sequenced: CD4+ T cells from blood. The CDR3: CASSQLAGGPSSYEQYF. The DNA for the CDR3 is TGTGCCAGCAGCCAACTAGCGGGAGGGCCGAGCTCCTACGAGCAGTACTTC.